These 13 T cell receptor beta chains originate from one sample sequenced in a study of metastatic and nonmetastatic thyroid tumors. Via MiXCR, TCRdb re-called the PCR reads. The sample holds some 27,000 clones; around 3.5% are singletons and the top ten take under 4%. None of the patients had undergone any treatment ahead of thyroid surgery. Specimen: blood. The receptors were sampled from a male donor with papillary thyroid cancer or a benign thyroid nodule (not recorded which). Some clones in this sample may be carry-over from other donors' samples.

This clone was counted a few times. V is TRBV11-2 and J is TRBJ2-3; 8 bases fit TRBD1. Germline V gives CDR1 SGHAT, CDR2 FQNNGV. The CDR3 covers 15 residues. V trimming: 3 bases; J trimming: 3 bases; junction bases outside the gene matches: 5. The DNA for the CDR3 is TGTGCCAGCAGCTTGACAGGGGTTGGGACAGATACGCAGTATTTT. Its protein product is CASSLTGVGTDTQYF.

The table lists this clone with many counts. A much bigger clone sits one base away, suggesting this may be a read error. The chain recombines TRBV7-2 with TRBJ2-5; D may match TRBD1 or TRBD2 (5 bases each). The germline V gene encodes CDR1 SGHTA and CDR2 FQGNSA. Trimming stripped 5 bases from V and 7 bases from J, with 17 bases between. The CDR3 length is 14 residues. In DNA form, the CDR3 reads TGTGCCAGCAGCCCGTACACGGGGACCGGGACCCAGTACTTC. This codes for CASSPYTGTGTQYF.

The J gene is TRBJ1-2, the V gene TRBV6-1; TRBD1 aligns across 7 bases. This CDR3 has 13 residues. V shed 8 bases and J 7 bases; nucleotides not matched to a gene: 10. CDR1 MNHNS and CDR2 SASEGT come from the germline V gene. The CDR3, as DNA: TGTGCCAGCGTAGGACAGGTGATATTTGGCTACACCTTC. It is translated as CASVGQVIFGYTF.

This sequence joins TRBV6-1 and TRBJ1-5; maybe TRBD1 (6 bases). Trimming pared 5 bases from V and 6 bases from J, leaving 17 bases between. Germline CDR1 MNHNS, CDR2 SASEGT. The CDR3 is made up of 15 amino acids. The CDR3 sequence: CASSTGGLVGQPQHF. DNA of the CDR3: TGTGCCAGCAGTACGGGGGGGCTGGTAGGTCAGCCCCAGCATTTT.

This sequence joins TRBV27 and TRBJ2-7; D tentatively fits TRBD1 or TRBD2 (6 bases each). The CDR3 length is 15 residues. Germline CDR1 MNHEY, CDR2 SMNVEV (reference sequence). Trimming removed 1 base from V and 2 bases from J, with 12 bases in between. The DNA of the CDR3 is TGTGCCAGCAGTTTATATGTGGAGGGGGCCTACGAGCAGTACTTC. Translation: CASSLYVEGAYEQYF.

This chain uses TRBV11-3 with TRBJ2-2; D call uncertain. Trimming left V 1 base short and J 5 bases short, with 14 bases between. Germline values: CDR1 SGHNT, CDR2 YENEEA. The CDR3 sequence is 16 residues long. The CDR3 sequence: CASSLVSSRATGELFF. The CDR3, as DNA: TGTGCCAGCAGCTTAGTTTCTAGTAGGGCGACCGGGGAGCTGTTTTTT.

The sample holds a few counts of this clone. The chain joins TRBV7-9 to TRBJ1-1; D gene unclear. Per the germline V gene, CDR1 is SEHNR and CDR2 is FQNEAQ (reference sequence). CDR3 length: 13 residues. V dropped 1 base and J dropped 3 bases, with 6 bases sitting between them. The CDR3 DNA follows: TGTGCCAGCAGCTTAGTCGGGGACACTGAAGCTTTCTTT. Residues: CASSLVGDTEAFF.

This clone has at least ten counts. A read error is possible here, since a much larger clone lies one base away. The CDR3 nucleotides are TGTGCCGTCAGTGAGTTAAAAAGCGGTGAGCAGTTCTTC. Translated, it gives CAVSELKSGEQFF. The chain employs TRBV10-3 and TRBJ2-1; D may be TRBD2 (5 bases). Germline V gives CDR1 ENHRY, CDR2 SYGVKD. The CDR3 sequence is 13 residues long.

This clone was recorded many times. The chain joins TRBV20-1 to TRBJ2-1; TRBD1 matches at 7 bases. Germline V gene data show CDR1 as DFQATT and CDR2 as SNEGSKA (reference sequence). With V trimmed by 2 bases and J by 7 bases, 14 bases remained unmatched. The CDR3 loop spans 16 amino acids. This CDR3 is CSARKGARGSRNEQFF. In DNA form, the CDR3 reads TGCAGTGCTAGAAAGGGGGCTCGGGGTTCTAGGAATGAGCAGTTCTTC.

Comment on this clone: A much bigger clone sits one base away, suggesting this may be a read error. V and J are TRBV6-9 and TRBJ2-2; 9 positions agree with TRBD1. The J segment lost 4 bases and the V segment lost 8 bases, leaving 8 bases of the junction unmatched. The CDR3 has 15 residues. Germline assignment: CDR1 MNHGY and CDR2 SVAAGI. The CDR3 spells CASLISGQGTGELFF. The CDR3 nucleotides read TGTGCCAGCCTTATATCGGGACAGGGCACCGGGGAGCTGTTTTTT.

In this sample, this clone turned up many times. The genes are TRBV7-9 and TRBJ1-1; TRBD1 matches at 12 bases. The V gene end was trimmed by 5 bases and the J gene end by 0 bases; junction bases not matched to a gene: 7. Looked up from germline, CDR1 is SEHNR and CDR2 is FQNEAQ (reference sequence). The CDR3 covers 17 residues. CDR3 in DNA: TGTGCCAGCAGCCCCGGGACAGGGGGCGTCGTGAACACTGAAGCTTTCTTT. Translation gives CASSPGTGGVVNTEAFF.

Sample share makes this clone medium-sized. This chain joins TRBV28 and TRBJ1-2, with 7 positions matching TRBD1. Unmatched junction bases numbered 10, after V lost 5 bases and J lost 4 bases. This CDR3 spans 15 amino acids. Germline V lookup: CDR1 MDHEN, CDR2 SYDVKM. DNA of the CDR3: TGTGCCAGCAGTCCAATCGACAGGGCCTTCTATGGCTACACCTTC. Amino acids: CASSPIDRAFYGYTF.

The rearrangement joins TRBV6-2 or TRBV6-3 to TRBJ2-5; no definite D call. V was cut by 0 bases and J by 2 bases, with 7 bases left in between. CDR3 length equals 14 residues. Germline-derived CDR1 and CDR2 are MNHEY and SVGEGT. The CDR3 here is CASSYSLPQETQYF. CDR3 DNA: TGTGCCAGCAGTTACTCATTGCCTCAAGAGACCCAGTACTTC.